This record looks at one T cell receptor beta chain sequence and its context. These data are taken from a study of blood T cell repertoires in COVID-19. This CDR3 comprises 14 residues. J was trimmed by 2 bases and V by 6 bases; bases with no gene match: 5. Germline V gene data show CDR1 as MNHNY and CDR2 as SVGAGI (reference sequence). Repertoires were generated with immunoSEQ multiplex PCR, while TCRdb's copy carries only in-frame clones and drops some. The sample consists of 84,000 or so clones, 81% of them appearing once. The sample comprised peripheral blood. The genes are TRBV6-6 and TRBJ1-2; TRBD1 aligns across 8 bases. This TCR derives from a human donor in a cohort sampled during active COVID-19. CDR3 nucleotides: TGTGCCAGCAGATCGACAGGGGAAAACTATGGCTACACCTTC. Amino acids: CASRSTGENYGYTF.